This T cell receptor beta chain came from a study of T cells after yellow fever vaccination. This clonotype has a count of ten or more. 5'RACE template switching added a universal primer site and UMIs to TCR cDNA. TCRdb called the 5' RACE reads again in MiXCR, with one record for every CDR3 protein. The sample yields some 250,000 distinct CDR3 sequences, approximately 3.6% seen once. V was pared by 4 bases and J by 4 bases, with 12 bases of the junction left unmatched. The CDR3 spans 16 residues. Germline values: CDR1 SNHLY, CDR2 FYNNEI. The J gene is TRBJ1-2, the V gene TRBV2, with 7 bases matching TRBD1. This TCR derives from a man between 18 and 35 years old who received the YFV17D yellow fever vaccine. Source: PBMCs, taken 15 days after the yellow fever booster vaccination. In nucleotides, the CDR3 is TGTGCCAGCAGTGCGGGCAGGGGGAGAGGTTTCTATGGCTACACCTTC. This sequence encodes CASSAGRGRGFYGYTF. Looking up the rest from reference TRBV2 and TRBJ1-2 gives the full variable domain: EPEVTQTPSHQVTQMGQEVILRCVPISNHLYFYWYRQILGQKVEFLVSFYNNEISEKSEIFDDQFSVERPDGSNFTLKIRSTKLEDSAMYFCASSAGRGRGFYGYTFGSGTRLTVV.